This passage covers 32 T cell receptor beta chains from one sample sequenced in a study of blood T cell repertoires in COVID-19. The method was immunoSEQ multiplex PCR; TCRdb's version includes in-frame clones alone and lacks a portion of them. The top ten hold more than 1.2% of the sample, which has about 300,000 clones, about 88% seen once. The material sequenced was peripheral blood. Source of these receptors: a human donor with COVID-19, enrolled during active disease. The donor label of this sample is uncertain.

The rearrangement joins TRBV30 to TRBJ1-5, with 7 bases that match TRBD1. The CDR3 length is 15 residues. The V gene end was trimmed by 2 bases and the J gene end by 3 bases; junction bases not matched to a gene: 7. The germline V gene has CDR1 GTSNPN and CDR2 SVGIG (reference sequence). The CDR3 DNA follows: TGTGCCTGGAGTCTAAGGGGGCGGGTCAATCAGCCCCAGCATTTT. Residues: CAWSLRGRVNQPQHF.

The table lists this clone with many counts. DNA of the CDR3: TGTGCCAGCAGACTTACCGGGGAGCTGTTTTTT. Protein sequence: CASRLTGELFF. The genes are TRBV12-3 or TRBV12-4 and TRBJ2-2, with no clear D. The germline V and J ends were trimmed by 6 bases and 5 bases, with 4 bases remaining between them. The CDR3 has 11 amino acids.

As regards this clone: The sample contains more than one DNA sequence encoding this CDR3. The CDR3 spells CASSLGGSYYEQYF. The CDR3 DNA reads TGTGCCAGCAGTTTAGGCGGGAGTTACTACGAGCAGTACTTC. V is TRBV28 and J is TRBJ2-7, with 7 bases lining up with TRBD2. With 2 bases clipped from V and 3 bases from J, the junction kept 4 bases outside the gene matches. The CDR3 loop spans 14 amino acids. Germline lookup yields CDR1 MDHEN and CDR2 SYDVKM.

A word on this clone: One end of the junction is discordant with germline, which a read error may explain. This CDR3 reads CASSLNSGSSYEQYF. The DNA for the CDR3 is TGTGCTAGCAGCTTAAATAGCGGGAGCTCCTACGAGCAGTACTTC. The chain recombines TRBV7-7 with TRBJ2-7, with 9 bases lining up with TRBD2. Looked up from germline, CDR1 is SSHAT and CDR2 is FNYEAQ (reference sequence). CDR3 size: 15 residues.

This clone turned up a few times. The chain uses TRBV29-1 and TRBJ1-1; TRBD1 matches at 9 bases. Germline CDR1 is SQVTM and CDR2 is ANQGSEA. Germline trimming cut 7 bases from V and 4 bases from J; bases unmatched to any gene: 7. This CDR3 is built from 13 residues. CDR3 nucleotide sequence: TGCAGCGGGGAGACAGGGGGGAGCACTGAAGCTTTCTTT. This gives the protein CSGETGGSTEAFF.

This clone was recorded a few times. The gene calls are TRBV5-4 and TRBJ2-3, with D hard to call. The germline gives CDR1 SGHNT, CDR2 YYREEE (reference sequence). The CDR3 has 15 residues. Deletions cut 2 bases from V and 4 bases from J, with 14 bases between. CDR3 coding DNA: TGTGCCAGCAGCTTAGCGACCTCCAACCCAGATACGCAGTATTTT. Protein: CASSLATSNPDTQYF.

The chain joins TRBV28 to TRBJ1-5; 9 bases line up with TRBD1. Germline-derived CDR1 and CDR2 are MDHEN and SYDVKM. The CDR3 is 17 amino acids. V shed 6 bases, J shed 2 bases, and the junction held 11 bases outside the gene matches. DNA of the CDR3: TGTGCCAGCAGCTCGACACAGGGGGCAGGAGGCAATCAGCCCCAGCATTTT. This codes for CASSSTQGAGGNQPQHF.

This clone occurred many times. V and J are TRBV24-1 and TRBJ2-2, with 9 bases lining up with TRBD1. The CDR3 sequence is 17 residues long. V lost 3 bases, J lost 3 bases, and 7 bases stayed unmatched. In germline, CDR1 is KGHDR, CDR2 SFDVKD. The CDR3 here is CATSDPTGGSYTGELFF. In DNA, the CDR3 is TGTGCCACCAGTGATCCGACAGGGGGGAGTTACACCGGGGAGCTGTTTTTT.

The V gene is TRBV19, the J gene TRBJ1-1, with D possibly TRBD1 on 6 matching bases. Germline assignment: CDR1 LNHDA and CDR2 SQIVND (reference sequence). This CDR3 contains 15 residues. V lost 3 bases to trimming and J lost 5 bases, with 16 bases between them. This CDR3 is CASSISPTGITEAFF. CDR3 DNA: TGTGCCAGTAGTATCAGCCCTACAGGGATTACTGAAGCTTTCTTT.

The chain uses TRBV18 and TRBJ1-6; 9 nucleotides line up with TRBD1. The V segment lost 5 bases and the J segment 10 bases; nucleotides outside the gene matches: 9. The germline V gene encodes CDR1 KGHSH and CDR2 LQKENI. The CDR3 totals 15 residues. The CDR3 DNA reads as TGTGCCAGCTCAACGGACAGGGGAGAAGAATCACCCCTCCACTTT. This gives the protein CASSTDRGEESPLHF. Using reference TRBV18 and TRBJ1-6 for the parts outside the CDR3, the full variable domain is NAGVMQNPRHLVRRRGQEARLRCSPMKGHSHVYWYRQLPEEGLKFMVYLQKENIIDESGMPKERFSAEFPKEGPSILRIQQVVRGDSAAYFCASSTDRGEESPLHFGNGTRLTVT.

The CDR3 DNA follows: TGCGCCAGCAGCCGGCAGGGGACTAGCGGGAGAGGCGACGAGCAGTACTTC. It codes for CASSRQGTSGRGDEQYF. The J gene is TRBJ2-7, the V gene TRBV4-1, with 14 positions matching TRBD2. Germline CDR1 MGHRA, CDR2 YSYEKL. This CDR3 has 17 amino acids. V dropped 4 bases and J dropped 5; count of bases not matched to a gene: 10.

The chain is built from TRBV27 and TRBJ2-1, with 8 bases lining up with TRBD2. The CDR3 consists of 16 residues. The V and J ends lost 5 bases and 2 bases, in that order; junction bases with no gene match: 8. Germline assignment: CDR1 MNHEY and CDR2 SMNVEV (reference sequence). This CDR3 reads CASSTITSGTYNEQFF. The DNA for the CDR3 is TGTGCCAGCAGTACTATCACTAGCGGCACCTACAATGAGCAGTTCTTC.

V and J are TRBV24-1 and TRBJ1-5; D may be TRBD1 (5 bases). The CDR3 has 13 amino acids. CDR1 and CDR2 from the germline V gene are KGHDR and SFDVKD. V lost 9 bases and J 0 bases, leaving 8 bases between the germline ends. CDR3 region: CATQGNSNQPQHF. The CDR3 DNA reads TGTGCCACCCAGGGCAATAGCAATCAGCCCCAGCATTTT.

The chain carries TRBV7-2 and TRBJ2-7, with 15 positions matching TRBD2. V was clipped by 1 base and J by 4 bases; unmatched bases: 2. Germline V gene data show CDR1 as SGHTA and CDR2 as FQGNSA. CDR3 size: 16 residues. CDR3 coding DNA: TGTGCCAGCAGCTTAGAGGGGACTAGCGGGAGGTACGAGCAGTACTTC. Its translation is CASSLEGTSGRYEQYF.

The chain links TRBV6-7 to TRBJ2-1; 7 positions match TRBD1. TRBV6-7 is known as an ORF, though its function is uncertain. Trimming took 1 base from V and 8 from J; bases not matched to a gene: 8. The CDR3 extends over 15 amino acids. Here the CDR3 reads CASSYYGRGPDEQFF. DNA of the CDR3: TGTGCCAGCAGTTACTATGGTAGGGGGCCCGATGAGCAGTTCTTC.

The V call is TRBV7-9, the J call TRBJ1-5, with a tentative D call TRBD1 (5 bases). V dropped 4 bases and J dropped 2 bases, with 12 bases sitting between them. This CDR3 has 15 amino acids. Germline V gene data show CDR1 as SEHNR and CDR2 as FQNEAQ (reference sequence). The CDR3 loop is CASSSVRDGNQPQHF. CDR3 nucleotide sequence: TGTGCCAGCAGCTCTGTCAGGGATGGCAATCAGCCCCAGCATTTT.

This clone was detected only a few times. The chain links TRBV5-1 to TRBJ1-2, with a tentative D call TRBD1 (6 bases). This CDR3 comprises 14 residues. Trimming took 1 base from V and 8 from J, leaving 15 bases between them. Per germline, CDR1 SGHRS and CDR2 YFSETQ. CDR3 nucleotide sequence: TGCGCCAGCAGCTTGAGGCAGGGGCCCCTCGGCTACACCTTC. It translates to CASSLRQGPLGYTF.

CDR3 DNA: TGTGCCAGCAGCCCGGCGGGTCGGTATGAAAAACTGTTTTTT. Translation: CASSPAGRYEKLFF. The rearrangement uses TRBV7-9 and TRBJ1-4; the D is unclear. Germline assignment: CDR1 SEHNR and CDR2 FQNEAQ (reference sequence). CDR3 size: 14 residues. Trimming removed 5 bases from V and 6 bases from J, with 13 bases in between.

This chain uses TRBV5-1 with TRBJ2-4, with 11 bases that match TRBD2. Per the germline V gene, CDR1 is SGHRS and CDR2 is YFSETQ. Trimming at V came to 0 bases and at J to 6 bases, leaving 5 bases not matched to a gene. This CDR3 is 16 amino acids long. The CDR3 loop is CASSLGTSGSGNIQYF. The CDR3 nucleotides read TGCGCCAGCAGCTTGGGGACTAGCGGGTCCGGAAACATTCAGTACTTC.

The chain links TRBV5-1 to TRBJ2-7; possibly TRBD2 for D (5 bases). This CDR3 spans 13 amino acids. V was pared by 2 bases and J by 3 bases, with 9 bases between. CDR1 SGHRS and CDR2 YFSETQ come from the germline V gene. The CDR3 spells CASSLERVYEQYF. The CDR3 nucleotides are TGCGCCAGCAGCTTAGAGAGGGTCTACGAGCAGTACTTC.

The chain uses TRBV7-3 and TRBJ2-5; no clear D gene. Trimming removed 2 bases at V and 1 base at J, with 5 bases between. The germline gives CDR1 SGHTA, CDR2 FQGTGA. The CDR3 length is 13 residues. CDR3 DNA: TGTGCCAGCAGCTTACGGTTCCAAGAGACCCAGTACTTC. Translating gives CASSLRFQETQYF.

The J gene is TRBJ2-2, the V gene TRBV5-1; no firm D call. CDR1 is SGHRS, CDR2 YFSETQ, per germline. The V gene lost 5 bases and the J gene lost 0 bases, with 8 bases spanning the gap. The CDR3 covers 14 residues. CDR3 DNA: TGCGCCAGCAGGACACCTACGAACACCGGGGAGCTGTTTTTT. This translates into CASRTPTNTGELFF.

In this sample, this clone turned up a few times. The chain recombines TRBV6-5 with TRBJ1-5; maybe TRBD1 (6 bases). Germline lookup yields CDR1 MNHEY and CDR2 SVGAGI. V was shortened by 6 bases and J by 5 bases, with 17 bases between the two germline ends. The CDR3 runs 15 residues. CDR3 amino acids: CASSPRTDRHQPQHF. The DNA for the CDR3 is TGTGCCAGCAGCCCCCGGACAGACAGACATCAGCCCCAGCATTTT.

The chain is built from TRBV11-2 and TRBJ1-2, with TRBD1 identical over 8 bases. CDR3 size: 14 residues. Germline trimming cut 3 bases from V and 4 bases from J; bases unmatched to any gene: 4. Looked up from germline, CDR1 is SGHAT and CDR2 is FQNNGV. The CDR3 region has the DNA TGTGCCAGCAGCTTCGGGACAGGTACCTATGGCTACACCTTC. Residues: CASSFGTGTYGYTF.

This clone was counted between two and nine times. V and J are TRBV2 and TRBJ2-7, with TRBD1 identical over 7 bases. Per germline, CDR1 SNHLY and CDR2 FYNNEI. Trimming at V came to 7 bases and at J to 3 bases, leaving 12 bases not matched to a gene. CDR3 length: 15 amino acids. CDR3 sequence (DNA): TGTGCCAGCAAGCCAGGACAGGTCGGGGTCTACGAGCAGTACTTC. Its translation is CASKPGQVGVYEQYF.

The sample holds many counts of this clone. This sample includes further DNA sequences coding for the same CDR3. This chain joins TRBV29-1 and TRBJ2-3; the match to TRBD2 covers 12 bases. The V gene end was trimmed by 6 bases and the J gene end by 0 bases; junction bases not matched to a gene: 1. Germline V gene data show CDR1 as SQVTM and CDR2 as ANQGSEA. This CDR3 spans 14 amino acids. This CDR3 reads CSVGTSGSTDTQYF. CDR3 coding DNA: TGCAGCGTCGGGACTAGCGGGAGCACAGATACGCAGTATTTT.

The chain's CDR3 is CASSPSGTGSQPTTEAFF. The CDR3 region has the DNA TGCGCCAGCAGCCCTTCCGGGACAGGGTCCCAACCAACCACTGAAGCTTTCTTT. The chain combines TRBV5-1 with TRBJ1-1; 9 bases fit TRBD1. Germline CDR1 SGHRS, CDR2 YFSETQ. The CDR3 loop spans 18 amino acids. With V trimmed by 4 bases and J by 4 bases, 17 bases remained unmatched.

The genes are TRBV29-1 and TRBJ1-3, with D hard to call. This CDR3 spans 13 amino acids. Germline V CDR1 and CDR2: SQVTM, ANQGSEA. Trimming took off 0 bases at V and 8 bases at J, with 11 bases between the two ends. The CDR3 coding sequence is TGCAGCGTTGAAGATCGGGGAGGGCACACCATATATTTT. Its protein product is CSVEDRGGHTIYF.

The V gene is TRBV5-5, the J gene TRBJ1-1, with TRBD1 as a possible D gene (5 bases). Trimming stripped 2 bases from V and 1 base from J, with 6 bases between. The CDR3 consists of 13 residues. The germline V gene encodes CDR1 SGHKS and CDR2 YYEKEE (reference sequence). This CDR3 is CASSFGANTEAFF. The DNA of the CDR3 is TGTGCCAGCAGCTTTGGGGCGAACACTGAAGCTTTCTTT. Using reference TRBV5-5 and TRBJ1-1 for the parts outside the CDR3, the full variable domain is DAGVTQSPTHLIKTRGQQVTLRCSPISGHKSVSWYQQVLGQGPQFIFQYYEKEERGRGNFPDRFSARQFPNYSSELNVNALLLGDSALYLCASSFGANTEAFFGQGTRLTVV.

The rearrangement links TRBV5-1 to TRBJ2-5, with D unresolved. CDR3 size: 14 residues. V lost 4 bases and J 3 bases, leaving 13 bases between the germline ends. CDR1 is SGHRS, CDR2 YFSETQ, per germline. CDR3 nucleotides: TGCGCCAGCAGCCCCCCCCGCGGAGAAGAGACCCAGTACTTC. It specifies CASSPPRGEETQYF.

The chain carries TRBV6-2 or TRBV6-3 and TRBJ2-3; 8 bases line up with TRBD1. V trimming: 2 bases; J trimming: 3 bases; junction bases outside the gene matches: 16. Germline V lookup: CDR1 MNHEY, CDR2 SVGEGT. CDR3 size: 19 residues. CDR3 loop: CASSYQHYSDRAWTDTQYF. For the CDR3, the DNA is TGTGCCAGCAGTTACCAACATTATTCGGACAGGGCGTGGACAGATACGCAGTATTTT.

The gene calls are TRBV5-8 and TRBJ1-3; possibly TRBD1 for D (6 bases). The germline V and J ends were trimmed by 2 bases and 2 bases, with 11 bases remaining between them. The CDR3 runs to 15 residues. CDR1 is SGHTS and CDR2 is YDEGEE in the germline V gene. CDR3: CASSFARGAGNTIYF. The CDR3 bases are TGTGCCAGCAGCTTTGCCAGGGGAGCTGGAAACACCATATATTTT.